The 27 T cell receptor beta chains in this list originate from one sample, sequenced in a study of technical replicates of blood from a handful of donors. Sequencing was performed with immunoSEQ multiplex PCR; in TCRdb, only in-frame clones are kept and a portion is missing. The sample contains tens of thousands of clones, approximately 97% of which appear only once. Input material: T cells isolated from PBMCs. The receptor set was obtained from a human donor in good health.

V and J are TRBV25-1 and TRBJ2-1, with 8 bases lining up with TRBD1. The CDR3 is 16 amino acids. Germline trimming cut 7 bases from V and 4 bases from J; bases unmatched to any gene: 12. Germline values: CDR1 MGHDK, CDR2 SYGVNS. CDR3 bases: TGTGCCAGCACCGGACAGGGCCCGACTCTTTACAATGAGCAGTTCTTC. Translating gives CASTGQGPTLYNEQFF.

The CDR3 nucleotides are TGTGCCAGCTCCTTCGGGAGTAGGGACACCGGGGAGCTGTTTTTT. Translation: CASSFGSRDTGELFF. The V call is TRBV27, the J call TRBJ2-2, with D possibly TRBD2 on 6 matching bases. Germline V gene lookup returns CDR1 MNHEY and CDR2 SMNVEV (reference sequence). Trimming removed 8 bases at V and 3 bases at J, with 16 bases between. This CDR3 spans 15 amino acids.

The gene calls are TRBV5-6 and TRBJ2-6; TRBD1 matches 7 bases. Unmatched junction bases numbered 13, after V lost 4 bases and J lost 0 bases. This CDR3 contains 19 residues. From germline, CDR1 is SGHDT and CDR2 YYEEEE. CDR3 sequence: CASSGNPGQYFSGANVLTF. CDR3 DNA: TGTGCCAGCAGCGGCAATCCGGGACAGTACTTCTCTGGGGCCAACGTCCTGACTTTC.

The V and J genes are TRBV6-5 and TRBJ2-7; TRBD1 matches at 8 bases. The CDR3 loop spans 15 amino acids. CDR1 is MNHEY and CDR2 is SVGAGI in the germline V gene. After removal of 5 bases from V and 5 bases from J, the junction contained 11 bases not matched to a gene. CDR3 sequence: CASSHRTGRGDEQYF. The CDR3 DNA reads as TGTGCCAGCAGTCACAGGACAGGGCGTGGGGACGAGCAGTACTTC.

J is TRBJ2-5 and V is TRBV5-5; tentative D call: TRBD2 (5 bases). The V gene lost 4 bases and the J gene lost 1 base, with 8 bases spanning the gap. CDR3 size: 13 residues. Per the germline V gene, CDR1 is SGHKS and CDR2 is YYEKEE (reference sequence). The CDR3 is CASSRGSQETQYF. For the CDR3, the DNA is TGTGCCAGCAGCCGGGGAAGCCAAGAGACCCAGTACTTC.

The J gene is TRBJ2-2, the V gene TRBV5-1; no clear D. CDR1 SGHRS and CDR2 YFSETQ come from the germline V gene. Trimming pared 1 base from V and 5 bases from J, leaving 6 bases between. The CDR3 spans 13 residues. CDR3 sequence reads: CASSLLQTGELFF. The CDR3 DNA reads TGCGCCAGCAGCTTGTTACAGACCGGGGAGCTGTTTTTT.

The rearrangement uses TRBV13 and TRBJ2-1; the D gene is possibly TRBD1 (5 bases). Trimming took 8 bases from V and 5 from J, leaving 16 bases between them. CDR3 length: 14 amino acids. The germline CDR1 and CDR2 sequences are PRHDT and FYEKMQ (reference sequence). CDR3 sequence (DNA): TGTGCCAGCCAGAAAGGGGCAATTAACAATGAGCAGTTCTTC. Amino acid sequence: CASQKGAINNEQFF. Based on the CDR3 plus reference TRBV13 and TRBJ2-1, the full variable domain is AAGVIQSPRHLIKEKRETATLKCYPIPRHDTVYWYQQGPGQDPQFLISFYEKMQSDKGSIPDRFSAQQFSDYHSELNMSSLELGDSALYFCASQKGAINNEQFFGPGTRLTVL.

The genes are TRBV6-5 and TRBJ1-2; 7 positions match TRBD1. The CDR3 sequence is 14 residues long. V was clipped by 5 bases and J by 0 bases; unmatched bases: 3. CDR1 and CDR2 from the germline V gene are MNHEY and SVGAGI. The CDR3 spells CASSAGTANYGYTF. For the CDR3, the DNA is TGTGCCAGCAGTGCCGGGACAGCTAACTATGGCTACACCTTC.

CDR3 residues: CASRTGANTEAFF. As DNA, the CDR3 is TGTGCCAGCAGGACAGGGGCGAACACTGAAGCTTTCTTT. The V and J genes are TRBV5-7 and TRBJ1-1, with TRBD1 matching over 8 bases. TRBV5-7 is annotated as an ORF whose role is uncertain. V lost 5 bases, J lost 1 base, and 1 base stayed unmatched. The CDR3 is 13 amino acids.

A remark on this clone: In the same sample, other DNA sequences code for this CDR3. This chain links TRBV9 with TRBJ2-1; TRBD2 agrees at 10 bases. The CDR3 covers 15 residues. Per germline, CDR1 SGDLS and CDR2 YYNGEE. Trimming cost V 2 bases and J 6 bases; bases outside gene matches: 5. CDR3 loop: CASSVGLAEFNEQFF. CDR3 nucleotide sequence: TGTGCCAGCAGCGTCGGACTAGCGGAATTCAATGAGCAGTTCTTC.

The chain employs TRBV7-2 and TRBJ2-7, with 13 bases that match TRBD2. This CDR3 spans 15 amino acids. Per the germline V gene, CDR1 is SGHTA and CDR2 is FQGNSA. V trimming: 4 bases; J trimming: 4 bases; junction bases outside the gene matches: 4. The CDR3 protein is CASSSGLAGIYEQYF. The CDR3 DNA reads as TGTGCCAGCAGCTCGGGACTAGCGGGGATATACGAGCAGTACTTC.

J is TRBJ1-1 and V is TRBV6-5, with 7 nucleotides matching TRBD1. Germline CDR1 reads MNHEY; CDR2 reads SVGAGI. J gave up 10 bases and V 10 bases, and 9 bases lay outside the gene matches. The CDR3 spans 11 residues. DNA for the CDR3: TGTGCCACCAGGACAGGCTGGGGAGCTTTCTTT. As protein: CATRTGWGAFF.

The chain employs TRBV13 and TRBJ2-7, with D perhaps TRBD1 (5 bases). The CDR3 spans 15 residues. V was trimmed by 3 bases and J by 1 base, leaving 13 bases between them. Germline V lookup: CDR1 PRHDT, CDR2 FYEKMQ (reference sequence). As DNA, the CDR3 is TGTGCCAGCAGCTTTCGCAGGGTTATGTCCTACGAGCAGTACTTC. Its translation is CASSFRRVMSYEQYF.

V and J are TRBV7-3 and TRBJ2-3; 7 bases agree with TRBD2. Germline V gene lookup returns CDR1 SGHTA and CDR2 FQGTGA. The trim removed 3 bases at V and 3 bases at J, leaving 6 bases unmatched. The CDR3 is 15 residues long. CDR3 sequence (DNA): TGTGCCAGCAGCTTGTATGGACTAGAGACAGATACGCAGTATTTT. The encoded protein is CASSLYGLETDTQYF.

The chain links TRBV25-1 to TRBJ2-2; 8 bases line up with TRBD2. CDR1 is MGHDK and CDR2 is SYGVNS in the germline V gene. The CDR3 covers 15 residues. Trimming cost V 1 base and J 3 bases; bases outside gene matches: 1. CDR3 in DNA: TGTGCCAGCAGTGAATTGCGGGAGGACACCGGGGAGCTGTTTTTT. Translating gives CASSELREDTGELFF.

The chain recombines TRBV15 with TRBJ1-2, with a tentative D call TRBD1 (6 bases). The CDR3 covers 15 residues. V lost 1 base to trimming and J lost 4 bases, with 13 bases between them. Per germline, CDR1 LNHNV and CDR2 YYDKDF (reference sequence). CDR3 sequence (DNA): TGTGCCACCAGCAGAGTTAAGGACAGCACCTATGGCTACACCTTC. Translating gives CATSRVKDSTYGYTF.

This chain joins TRBV12-5 and TRBJ2-1; TRBD1 matches at 7 bases. The V segment lost 5 bases and the J segment 9 bases; nucleotides outside the gene matches: 10. The CDR3 runs to 14 residues. Germline loops: CDR1 LGHNT, CDR2 FRNRAP. The CDR3 region is CASGPPGQWVEQFF. The CDR3 region has the DNA TGTGCTAGTGGTCCTCCGGGACAGTGGGTTGAGCAGTTCTTC. Combining the CDR3 with reference TRBV12-5 and TRBJ2-1 gives the whole variable domain DARVTQTPRHKVTEMGQEVTMRCQPILGHNTVFWYRQTMMQGLELLAYFRNRAPLDDSGMPKDRFSAEMPDATLATLKIQPSEPRDSAVYFCASGPPGQWVEQFFGPGTRLTVL.

The CDR3 is CASSNRGDQPQHF. The CDR3 DNA is TGTGCCAGTAGTAACAGGGGAGACCAGCCCCAGCATTTT. The chain combines TRBV19 with TRBJ1-5; 7 bases map to TRBD1. Germline V gene sequence: CDR1 LNHDA, CDR2 SQIVND (reference sequence). There are 13 residues in the CDR3. The J segment lost 7 bases and the V segment lost 4 bases, leaving 4 bases of the junction unmatched.

V is TRBV4-3 and J is TRBJ2-7; D might be TRBD1 (5 bases). This CDR3 has 13 residues. Per germline, CDR1 LGHNA and CDR2 YSLEER. Trimming cost V 3 bases and J 5 bases, with 11 bases left between them. CDR3 nucleotides: TGCGCCAGCAGCCATGAGCAGGGCCACGAGCAGTACTTC. Protein product: CASSHEQGHEQYF.

V is TRBV28 and J is TRBJ1-1, with D possibly being TRBD1 (5 bases). Germline CDR1 reads MDHEN; CDR2 reads SYDVKM. This CDR3 comprises 13 residues. V was cut by 2 bases and J by 10 bases, with 14 bases left in between. CDR3 in amino acids: CASSLTGGVVAFF. In nucleotides, the CDR3 is TGTGCCAGCAGTTTAACGGGAGGGGTGGTAGCTTTCTTT.

The chain recombines TRBV7-9 with TRBJ1-3, with D hard to call. V lost 0 bases to trimming and J lost 1 base, with 13 bases between them. The CDR3 has 17 residues. Germline lookup yields CDR1 SEHNR and CDR2 FQNEAQ (reference sequence). The CDR3 is CASSLARGVRSGNTIYF. The CDR3 DNA reads as TGTGCCAGCAGCTTAGCCCGCGGGGTCCGTTCTGGAAACACCATATATTTT. The whole variable domain, filled in from reference TRBV7-9 and TRBJ1-3, reads DTGVSQNPRHKITKRGQNVTFRCDPISEHNRLYWYRQTLGQGPEFLTYFQNEAQLEKSRLLSDRFSAERPKGSFSTLEIQRTEQGDSAMYLCASSLARGVRSGNTIYFGEGSWLTVV.

The V call is TRBV28, the J call TRBJ1-1; 7 nucleotides agree with TRBD1. Germline V gene sequence: CDR1 MDHEN, CDR2 SYDVKM. With 6 bases clipped from V and 1 base from J, the junction kept 8 bases outside the gene matches. The CDR3 runs 15 residues. The CDR3 loop is CASSPRGAGNTEAFF. The CDR3 nucleotides read TGTGCCAGCAGCCCCAGGGGGGCCGGGAACACTGAAGCTTTCTTT.

The gene calls are TRBV5-4 and TRBJ2-7, with D possibly TRBD2 on 5 matching bases. The length of the CDR3 is 15 residues. Trimming shortened V by 4 bases and J by 5 bases, and 19 bases separated the two germline ends. Germline V gene data show CDR1 as SGHNT and CDR2 as YYREEE (reference sequence). This CDR3 reads CASSLWTRGSDEQYF. As DNA, the CDR3 is TGTGCCAGCAGCCTGTGGACCCGAGGGTCCGACGAGCAGTACTTC.

The chain is built from TRBV11-3 and TRBJ2-2; weak D call: TRBD1 (5 bases). The CDR3 loop spans 16 amino acids. CDR1 is SGHNT, CDR2 YENEEA, per germline. V lost 3 bases, J lost 1 base, and 12 bases lay in between. The CDR3 here is CASSFGTGWNTGELFF. Written as DNA, the CDR3 is TGTGCCAGCAGCTTCGGTACAGGATGGAACACCGGGGAGCTGTTTTTT.

This clone showed up just once. The chain has TRBV11-3 and TRBJ2-2; no definite D call. CDR1 is SGHNT and CDR2 is YENEEA in the germline V gene. The CDR3 spans 14 residues. Between the trimmed V and J ends, which lost 5 bases and 1 base, there was a span of 8 bases. The CDR3 spells CASSPDLNTGELFF. As DNA, the CDR3 is TGTGCCAGCAGCCCTGACTTGAACACCGGGGAGCTGTTTTTT.

CDR3 DNA: TGTGGAGGCCGTGGAGCTTTCTTT. It yields the protein CGGRGAFF. This rearrangement joins TRBV7-9 to TRBJ1-1, with D uncertain. This CDR3 region has 8 residues. The germline V gene has CDR1 SEHNR and CDR2 FQNEAQ (reference sequence).

The count of this clone is one. This chain links TRBV5-4 with TRBJ2-1, with a possible D match to TRBD1 (5 bases). Germline CDR1 SGHNT, CDR2 YYREEE (reference sequence). V was trimmed by 4 bases and J by 7 bases, leaving 9 bases between them. CDR3 length: 12 amino acids. CDR3: CASSTQGNEQFF. The CDR3 DNA reads TGTGCCAGCAGCACCCAGGGAAATGAGCAGTTCTTC.